The text below deals with one T cell receptor (beta chain). What it recognizes is unknown. Bulk libraries came from a prior protocol with listed TCR primers. TCRdb analysed the PCR reads with MiXCR anew, one entry per CDR3 protein. Of 490,000 or so distinct CDR3 sequences in the sample, about 25% are singletons; the top ten hold roughly 0.77%. With 1 base clipped from V and 4 bases from J, the junction kept 8 bases outside the gene matches. Germline CDR1 SEHNR, CDR2 FQNEAQ (reference sequence). CDR3 length: 17 amino acids. The source of the sample is a study of molecular identifiers for immune sequencing clone quantification. Naive CD8 T cells underwent sorting with the CD8+CD4-CCR7+CD45RA+ definition. Regarding the study as a whole: Even with approximately 1 million naive cells present, spiked Jurkat TCR RNA from one cell was reportedly detectable.

This receptor was taken from a human donor in good health. Some libraries in this study had Jurkat cell RNA spiked in. The specimen sequenced was naive CD8+ T cells from blood, with Jurkat cell RNA spiked in. As to subset: FACS-sorted CD8+CD4-CCR7+CD45RA+ naive T cells. This chain uses TRBV7-9 with TRBJ2-1; 9 nucleotides align to TRBD1. The CDR3 sequence: CASSLDQTGGAYNEQFF. CDR3 in DNA: TGTGCCAGCAGCTTAGACCAAACAGGGGGCGCTTACAATGAGCAGTTCTTC.